A selection of T cell receptor beta chains follows, all from one sample in a study of metastatic and nonmetastatic thyroid tumors. TCRdb re-clonotyped the PCR reads through MiXCR. The repertoire includes tens of thousands of clones, around 34% of them detected once, and about 30% sits in the top ten. The sample taken for sequencing was tumor tissue. The receptor set was obtained from a female donor with papillary thyroid cancer or a benign thyroid nodule (not recorded which). Some clones in this sample may be carry-over from other donors' samples. CDR3s include the opening cysteine and the closing phenylalanine or tryptophan. Fields, in order: D gene, clone size, J gene, V gene, CDR3 protein, CDR3 DNA. A D gene is named only where the DNA matches it firmly. Size values are once, few and many counts, or a class for expanded clones, and some rows have none.

>.|.|TRBJ1-2|TRBV27
CASSPEGNYGYTF
TGTGCCAGCAGTCCTGAGGGTAACTATGGCTACACCTTC
>.|once|TRBJ1-2|TRBV20-1
CNARDLRTVYGYTF
TGCAATGCTAGAGACCTCCGGACAGTTTATGGCTACACCTTC
>.|.|TRBJ2-2|TRBV11-2
CASSLDLGHGELFF
TGTGCCAGCAGCTTAGATTTAGGTCACGGGGAGCTGTTTTTT
>.|.|TRBJ1-2|TRBV5-1
CASSLVRGRYGYTF
TGCGCCAGCAGCTTGGTCAGGGGTCGGTATGGCTACACCTTC
>TRBD1|.|TRBJ1-1|TRBV30
CAWTGGDMNTEAFF
TGTGCCTGGACAGGGGGGGACATGAACACTGAAGCTTTCTTT
>TRBD2|.|TRBJ2-1|TRBV4-1
CASSQDRTSGWNEQFF
TGCGCCAGCAGCCAAGATAGAACTAGCGGGTGGAATGAGCAGTTCTTC
>.|.|TRBJ1-2|TRBV20-1
CSAVREVGYGYTF
TGCAGTGCTGTACGAGAGGTGGGCTATGGCTACACCTTC
>TRBD2|.|TRBJ2-2|TRBV4-2
CASSTLAGDTGELFF
TGTGCCAGCAGCACACTAGCGGGGGACACCGGGGAGCTGTTTTTT
>TRBD2|.|TRBJ2-2|TRBV12-3/TRBV12-4
CASSPTSQDTGELFF
TGTGCCAGCAGTCCGACTAGCCAGGACACCGGGGAGCTGTTTTTT
>.|few|TRBJ1-5|TRBV7-2
CASSLARTDNRPQHF
TGTGCCAGCAGCTTAGCTAGGACAGACAATCGGCCCCAGCATTTT
>.|.|TRBJ1-6|TRBV6-1
CASSEQGRSPLHF
TGTGCCAGCAGTGAACAGGGCCGGTCACCCCTCCACTTT
>.|once|TRBJ1-1|TRBV30
CAWSSGLTEAFF
TGTGCCTGGAGTTCGGGACTCACTGAAGCTTTCTTT
>.|.|TRBJ2-1|TRBV11-2
CASSFSRGIDEQFF
TGTGCCAGCAGCTTCTCGAGGGGGATAGATGAGCAGTTCTTC
>TRBD1|.|TRBJ2-1|TRBV11-2
CASSLYGRAGGANEQFF
TGTGCCAGCAGCTTATATGGCAGGGCAGGGGGCGCGAATGAGCAGTTCTTC
>.|few|TRBJ1-6|TRBV6-1
CASSELVAAGSSPLHF
TGTGCCAGCAGTGAACTGGTGGCAGCGGGTAGCTCACCCCTCCACTTT